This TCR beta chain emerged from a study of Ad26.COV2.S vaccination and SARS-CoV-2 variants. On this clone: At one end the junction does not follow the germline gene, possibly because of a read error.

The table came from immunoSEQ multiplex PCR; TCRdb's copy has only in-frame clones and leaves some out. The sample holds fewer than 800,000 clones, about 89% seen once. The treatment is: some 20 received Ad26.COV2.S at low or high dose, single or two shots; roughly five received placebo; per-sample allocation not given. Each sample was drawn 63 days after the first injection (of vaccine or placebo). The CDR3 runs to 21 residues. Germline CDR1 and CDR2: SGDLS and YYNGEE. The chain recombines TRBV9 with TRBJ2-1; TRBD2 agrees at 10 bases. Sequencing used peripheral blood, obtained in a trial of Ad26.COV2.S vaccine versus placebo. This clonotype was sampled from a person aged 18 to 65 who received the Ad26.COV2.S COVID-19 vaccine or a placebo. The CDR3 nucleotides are TGTGCCCGCAGCGTAGGGATTCGGGGGGGAGGATCTAGCGGGAGTTACAATGAGCAGTTCTTC. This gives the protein CARSVGIRGGGSSGSYNEQFF.